Presented here are 25 T cell receptor beta chains from one specimen sequenced in a study of regulatory T cells. Primers: 52 TRBV forward and 13 TRBJ reverse. Sequenced by immunoSEQ multiplex PCR; TCRdb stores in-frame clones only, minus some. The profile shows a few thousand clones, approximately 70% of them singletons. Sequencing was performed on CD8+ T cells sorted from blood. Every receptor here comes from a person in their thirties with CD3G deficiency.

The V and J genes are TRBV19 and TRBJ2-1, with 10 bases fitting TRBD1. Trimming took 5 bases from V and 5 from J; bases not matched to a gene: 6. Looked up from germline, CDR1 is LNHDA and CDR2 is SQIVND (reference sequence). The CDR3 extends over 15 amino acids. CDR3 coding DNA: TGTGCCAGTAGTCCCGCGGACAGGGGGGACAATGAGCAGTTCTTC. Translating it yields CASSPADRGDNEQFF.

This chain uses TRBV7-9 with TRBJ2-1; D gene ambiguous. V was pared by 4 bases and J by 8 bases, with 6 bases between. The CDR3 has 11 amino acids. Germline lookup yields CDR1 SEHNR and CDR2 FQNEAQ (reference sequence). The CDR3 is CASSSLDEQFF. CDR3 coding DNA: TGTGCCAGCAGCTCGCTGGATGAGCAGTTCTTC.

The chain couples TRBV30 to TRBJ1-1, with D uncertain. Germline V gives CDR1 GTSNPN, CDR2 SVGIG (reference sequence). The CDR3 loop spans 13 amino acids. The CDR3 DNA is TGTGGGTGGAGTAGGGCCGTGAACACTGAAGCTTTCTTT. Encoded protein: CGWSRAVNTEAFF.

V gene TRBV7-9 combines with J gene TRBJ1-1; D is unclear. Deletions cut 5 bases from V and 1 base from J, with 14 bases between. CDR3 length: 15 residues. Per germline, CDR1 SEHNR and CDR2 FQNEAQ (reference sequence). The CDR3: CASSPLGGRNTEAFF. The CDR3 DNA sequence: TGTGCCAGCAGCCCCCTCGGTGGAAGGAACACTGAAGCTTTCTTT.

The chain recombines TRBV7-9 with TRBJ2-7, with D tentatively TRBD1 (6 bases). This CDR3 has 13 amino acids. Germline lookup yields CDR1 SEHNR and CDR2 FQNEAQ (reference sequence). V lost 4 bases to trimming and J lost 5 bases, with 12 bases between them. CDR3 amino acids: CASSSGNRDEQYF. In nucleotides, the CDR3 is TGTGCCAGCAGCTCGGGCAACAGGGACGAGCAGTACTTC.

The rearrangement links TRBV10-3 to TRBJ1-2; 9 bases are shared with TRBD1. CDR1 ENHRY and CDR2 SYGVKD come from the germline V gene. Losses at the gene ends were 6 bases for V and 6 bases for J; bases not matched to a gene: 5. This CDR3 is built from 13 residues. DNA for the CDR3: TGTGCCATCAGGCAGGGACAGGGAGATGGCTACACCTTC. This codes for CAIRQGQGDGYTF.

This clone appeared a few times. CDR3 protein: CASSDNGGAGNEQFF. In nucleotides, the CDR3 is TGCGCCAGCAGTGACAACGGGGGGGCGGGTAATGAGCAGTTCTTC. The V call is TRBV10-2, the J call TRBJ2-1; 8 nucleotides align to TRBD2. After removal of 3 bases from V and 7 bases from J, the junction contained 8 bases not matched to a gene. The CDR3 totals 15 residues. Germline values: CDR1 WSHSY, CDR2 SAAADI.

Here the CDR3 reads CASSFGGLNEQYF. The CDR3 DNA reads TGTGCCAGCAGTTTTGGGGGGTTAAACGAGCAGTACTTC. The chain joins TRBV6-1 to TRBJ2-7; TRBD2 might be the D (6 bases). In germline, CDR1 is MNHNS, CDR2 SASEGT. The ends were cut back, 5 bases at V and 5 bases at J, with 13 bases in the middle. The CDR3 runs 13 residues.

The gene calls are TRBV6-5 and TRBJ1-1, with D maybe TRBD1 (5 bases). Trimming pared 4 bases from V and 4 bases from J, leaving 10 bases between. Germline V gene lookup returns CDR1 MNHEY and CDR2 SVGAGI. The CDR3 is 13 amino acids. DNA for the CDR3: TGTGCCAGCAGTTCCCGCGGGGGCACTGAAGCTTTCTTT. The encoded protein is CASSSRGGTEAFF.

The rearrangement joins TRBV6-1 to TRBJ2-7, with 10 bases that match TRBD2. The germline gives CDR1 MNHNS, CDR2 SASEGT. CDR3 length equals 13 residues. With 6 bases clipped from V and 5 bases from J, the junction kept 4 bases outside the gene matches. CDR3 region: CASRASGSHEQYF. CDR3 nucleotides: TGTGCCAGCAGGGCTAGCGGGAGCCACGAGCAGTACTTC.

The gene calls are TRBV28 and TRBJ1-5; a weak D match, TRBD1 (5 bases). The V end lost 7 bases, the J end lost 6 bases, and 22 bases lay between the germline ends. CDR3 length: 16 residues. Germline V gives CDR1 MDHEN, CDR2 SYDVKM. CDR3 sequence: CASTAILGGRSQPQHF. The CDR3 nucleotides are TGTGCCAGCACCGCCATTCTGGGGGGACGGAGTCAGCCCCAGCATTTT.

The chain has TRBV10-2 and TRBJ1-1; D may be TRBD1 (5 bases). From germline, CDR1 is WSHSY and CDR2 SAAADI. The V end lost 6 bases, the J end lost 4 bases, and 12 bases lay between the germline ends. This CDR3 comprises 13 residues. The DNA for the CDR3 is TGCGCCAGCAGCCCGGGGGGGGTCACTGAAGCTTTCTTT. Protein: CASSPGGVTEAFF.

The chain couples TRBV7-7 to TRBJ2-6; D ambiguous. Germline CDR1 is SSHAT and CDR2 is FNYEAQ (reference sequence). Trimming left V 5 bases short and J 5 bases short, with 16 bases between. The CDR3 is 16 residues long. The CDR3: CASSQTSQSRANVLTF. Here the CDR3 DNA reads TGTGCCAGCAGCCAAACGTCACAAAGTCGGGCCAACGTCCTGACTTTC.

Only a few counts were recorded for this clone. The genes are TRBV28 and TRBJ2-7; D is ambiguous. The germline V gene has CDR1 MDHEN and CDR2 SYDVKM. Trimming cost V 4 bases and J 2 bases, with 6 bases left between them. The CDR3 extends over 12 amino acids. This chain's CDR3 is CASSSGPYEQYF. The CDR3 DNA reads TGTGCCAGCAGTTCCGGACCCTACGAGCAGTACTTC.

This clone was detected a few times. Written as DNA, the CDR3 is TGTGCCAGCAGCGTAGATATGAACACTGAAGCTTTCTTT. Translated: CASSVDMNTEAFF. V and J are TRBV9 and TRBJ1-1; unclear D gene. CDR3 length equals 13 residues. Germline-derived CDR1 and CDR2 are SGDLS and YYNGEE. The V gene lost 0 bases and the J gene lost 0 bases, with 3 bases spanning the gap.

This clone was counted between two and nine times. This chain uses TRBV5-1 with TRBJ2-1; D not resolved. The CDR3 spans 15 residues. Trimming pared 5 bases from V and 0 bases from J, leaving 12 bases between. CDR1 SGHRS and CDR2 YFSETQ come from the germline V gene. CDR3 loop: CASSPDDSSYNEQFF. CDR3 sequence (DNA): TGCGCCAGCAGTCCGGACGATAGCTCCTACAATGAGCAGTTCTTC.

The V gene is TRBV4-1, the J gene TRBJ1-6, with D possibly being TRBD1 (6 bases). This CDR3 has 15 amino acids. The ends were cut back, 0 bases at V and 9 bases at J, with 12 bases in the middle. Germline V lookup: CDR1 MGHRA, CDR2 YSYEKL. CDR3 residues: CASSQDRGAGSPLHF. The DNA of the CDR3 is TGCGCCAGCAGCCAAGATCGGGGGGCGGGTTCACCCCTCCACTTT.

This chain links TRBV10-3 with TRBJ1-6; D is undetermined. V lost 0 bases and J 10 bases, leaving 4 bases between the germline ends. Germline CDR1 and CDR2: ENHRY and SYGVKD. This CDR3 spans 12 amino acids. The CDR3: CAISESNSPLHF. DNA for the CDR3: TGTGCCATCAGTGAGTCAAACTCACCCCTCCACTTT.

The CDR3 nucleotides are TGTGCCAGCAGTTACCTGGCACTTACCTACGAGCAGTACTTC. Amino acids: CASSYLALTYEQYF. The V call is TRBV6-5, the J call TRBJ2-7; D unclear. With 2 bases removed from V and 2 bases from J, the gap between germline ends came to 10 bases. This CDR3 has 14 residues. Per germline, CDR1 MNHEY and CDR2 SVGAGI.

The CDR3 is CASSQPTRQGTNEKLFF. The CDR3 DNA reads TGTGCCAGCAGCCAACCAACCCGACAGGGAACTAATGAAAAACTGTTTTTT. The rearrangement uses TRBV7-2 and TRBJ1-4; TRBD1 matches 7 bases. The J segment lost 1 base and the V segment lost 5 bases, leaving 10 bases of the junction unmatched. CDR1 is SGHTA, CDR2 FQGNSA, per germline. CDR3 length equals 17 residues.

V and J are TRBV28 and TRBJ2-2, with 9 bases aligning to TRBD1. Germline CDR1 MDHEN, CDR2 SYDVKM. The CDR3 covers 15 residues. Unmatched junction bases numbered 4, after V lost 5 bases and J lost 3 bases. In DNA form, the CDR3 reads TGTGCCAGCAGTCCAACAGGGGGCTACACCGGGGAGCTGTTTTTT. Translated: CASSPTGGYTGELFF.

The chain combines TRBV7-9 with TRBJ1-2, with TRBD1 matching 9 bases. Trimming at V came to 5 bases and at J to 4 bases, leaving 5 bases not matched to a gene. Germline CDR1 SEHNR, CDR2 FQNEAQ (reference sequence). CDR3 length: 14 residues. CDR3 DNA: TGTGCCAGCAGCGAAACAGGGGGCGGCTATGGCTACACCTTC. Translating it yields CASSETGGGYGYTF.

The J gene is TRBJ2-5, the V gene TRBV28; possibly TRBD1 for D (5 bases). V lost 5 bases to trimming and J lost 13 bases, with 17 bases between them. This CDR3 has 12 amino acids. Per germline, CDR1 MDHEN and CDR2 SYDVKM. CDR3 residues: CASSTKGLGAYF. The CDR3 DNA sequence: TGTGCCAGCAGTACCAAGGGCCTAGGGGCGTACTTC.

The chain recombines TRBV28 with TRBJ2-7, with TRBD2 matching 8 bases. Germline-derived CDR1 and CDR2 are MDHEN and SYDVKM. Losses at the gene ends were 3 bases for V and 6 bases for J; bases not matched to a gene: 7. The CDR3 is 14 amino acids. CDR3: CASSFRGLGGEQYF. Here the CDR3 DNA reads TGTGCCAGCAGTTTCAGGGGACTAGGAGGCGAGCAGTACTTC.

With regard to this clone: With only one base between it and a far larger clone, this is likely a read error. The chain employs TRBV7-8 and TRBJ1-5, with D perhaps TRBD1 (5 bases). Germline V gives CDR1 SGHVS, CDR2 FQNEAQ. The CDR3 covers 14 residues. For the CDR3, the DNA is TGTGCCAGCAGCGTTTGGGGACCCAATCAGCCCCGGCATTTT. It is translated as CASSVWGPNQPRHF.